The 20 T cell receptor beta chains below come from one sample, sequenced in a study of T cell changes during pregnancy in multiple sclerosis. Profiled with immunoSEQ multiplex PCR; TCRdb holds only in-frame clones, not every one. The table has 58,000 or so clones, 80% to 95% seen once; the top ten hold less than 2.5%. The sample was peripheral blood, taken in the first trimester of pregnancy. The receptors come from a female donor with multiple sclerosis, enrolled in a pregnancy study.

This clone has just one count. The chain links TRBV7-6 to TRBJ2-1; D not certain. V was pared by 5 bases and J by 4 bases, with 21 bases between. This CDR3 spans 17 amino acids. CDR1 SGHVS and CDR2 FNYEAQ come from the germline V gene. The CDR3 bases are TGTGCCAGCAGCCCACACCGTGGGCAATACCTTTACAATGAGCAGTTCTTC. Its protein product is CASSPHRGQYLYNEQFF.

CDR3: CATKVPGNTEAFF. The CDR3 bases are TGTGCCACCAAGGTTCCAGGGAACACTGAAGCTTTCTTT. The gene calls are TRBV27 and TRBJ1-1; D gene ambiguous. V was pared by 10 bases and J by 1 base, with 13 bases between. The CDR3 covers 13 residues. Germline assignment: CDR1 MNHEY and CDR2 SMNVEV (reference sequence).

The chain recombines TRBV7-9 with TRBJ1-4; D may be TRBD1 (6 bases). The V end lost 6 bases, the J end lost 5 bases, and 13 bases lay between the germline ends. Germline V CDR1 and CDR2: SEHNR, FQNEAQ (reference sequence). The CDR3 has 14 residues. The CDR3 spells CASRRQDLNEKLFF. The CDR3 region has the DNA TGTGCCAGCAGACGACAGGACCTAAATGAAAAACTGTTTTTT.

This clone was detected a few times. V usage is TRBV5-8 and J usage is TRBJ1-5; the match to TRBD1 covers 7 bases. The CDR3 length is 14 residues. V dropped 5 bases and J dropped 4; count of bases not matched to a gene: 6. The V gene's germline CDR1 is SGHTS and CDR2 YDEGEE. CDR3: CASRLTGLNQPQHF. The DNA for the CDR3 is TGTGCCAGCAGATTGACAGGGCTTAATCAGCCCCAGCATTTT.

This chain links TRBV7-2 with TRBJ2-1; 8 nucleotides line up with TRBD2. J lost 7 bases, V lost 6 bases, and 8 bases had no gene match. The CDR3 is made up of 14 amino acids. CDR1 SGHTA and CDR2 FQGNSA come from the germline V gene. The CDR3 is CASRQAGVVNEQFF. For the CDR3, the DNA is TGTGCCAGCAGACAAGCGGGAGTCGTAAATGAGCAGTTCTTC.

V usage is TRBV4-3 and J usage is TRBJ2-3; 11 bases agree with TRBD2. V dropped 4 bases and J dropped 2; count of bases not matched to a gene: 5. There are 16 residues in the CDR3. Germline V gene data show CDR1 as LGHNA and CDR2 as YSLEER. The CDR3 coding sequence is TGCGCCAGCAGCCTCGGGACTAGCGGTGCCACAGATACGCAGTATTTT. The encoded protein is CASSLGTSGATDTQYF.

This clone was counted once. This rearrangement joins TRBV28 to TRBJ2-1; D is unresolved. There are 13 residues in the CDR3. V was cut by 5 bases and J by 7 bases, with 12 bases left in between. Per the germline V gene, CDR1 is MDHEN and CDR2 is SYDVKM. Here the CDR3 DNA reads TGTGCCAGCAGTCCCCTGTCGGGTAATGAGCAGTTCTTC. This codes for CASSPLSGNEQFF. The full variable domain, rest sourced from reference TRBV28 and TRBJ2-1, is DVKVTQSSRYLVKRTGEKVFLECVQDMDHENMFWYRQDPGLGLRLIYFSYDVKMKEKGDIPEGYSVSREKKERFSLILESASTNQTSMYLCASSPLSGNEQFFGPGTRLTVL.

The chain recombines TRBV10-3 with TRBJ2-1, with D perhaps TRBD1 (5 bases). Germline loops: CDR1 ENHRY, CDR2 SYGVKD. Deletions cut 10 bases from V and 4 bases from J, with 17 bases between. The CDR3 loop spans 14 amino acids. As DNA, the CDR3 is TGTGCCAGCTCAGGGCCGAAAAATTACAATGAGCAGTTCTTC. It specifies CASSGPKNYNEQFF.

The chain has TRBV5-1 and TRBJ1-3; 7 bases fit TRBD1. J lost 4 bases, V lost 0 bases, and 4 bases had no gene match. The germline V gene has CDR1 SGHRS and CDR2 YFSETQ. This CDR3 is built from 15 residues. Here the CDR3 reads CASSLEGATGNTIYF. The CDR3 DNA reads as TGCGCCAGCAGCTTGGAGGGGGCGACCGGAAACACCATATATTTT. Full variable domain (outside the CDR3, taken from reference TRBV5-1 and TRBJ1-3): KAGVTQTPRYLIKTRGQQVTLSCSPISGHRSVSWYQQTPGQGLQFLFEYFSETQRNKGNFPGRFSGRQFSNSRSEMNVSTLELGDSALYLCASSLEGATGNTIYFGEGSWLTVV.

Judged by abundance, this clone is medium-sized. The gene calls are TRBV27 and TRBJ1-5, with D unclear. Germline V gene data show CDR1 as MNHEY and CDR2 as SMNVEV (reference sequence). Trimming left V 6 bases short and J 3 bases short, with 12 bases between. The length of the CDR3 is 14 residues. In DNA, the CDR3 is TGTGCCAGCAGAGAGGGTCAGGACAATCAGCCCCAGCATTTT. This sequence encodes CASREGQDNQPQHF.

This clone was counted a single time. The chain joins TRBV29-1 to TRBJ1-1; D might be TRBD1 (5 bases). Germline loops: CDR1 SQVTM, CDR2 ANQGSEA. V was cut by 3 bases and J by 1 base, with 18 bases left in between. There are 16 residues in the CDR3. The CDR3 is CSVDGVGGDGNTEAFF. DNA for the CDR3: TGCAGCGTTGATGGGGTCGGAGGGGATGGGAACACTGAAGCTTTCTTT.

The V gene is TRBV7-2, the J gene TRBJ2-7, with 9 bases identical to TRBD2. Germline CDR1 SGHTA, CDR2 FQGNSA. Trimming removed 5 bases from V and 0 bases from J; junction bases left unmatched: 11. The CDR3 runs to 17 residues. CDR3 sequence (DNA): TGTGCCAGCAGCCACCCGGGGCGGGGGGGAAGCTCCTACGAGCAGTACTTC. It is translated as CASSHPGRGGSSYEQYF.

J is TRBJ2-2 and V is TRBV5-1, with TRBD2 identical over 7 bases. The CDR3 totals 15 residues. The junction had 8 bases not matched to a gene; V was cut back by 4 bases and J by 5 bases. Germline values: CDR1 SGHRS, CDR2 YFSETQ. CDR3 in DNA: TGCGCCAGCAGCCAGGCCGGGGGGAGGACCGGGGAGCTGTTTTTT. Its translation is CASSQAGGRTGELFF.

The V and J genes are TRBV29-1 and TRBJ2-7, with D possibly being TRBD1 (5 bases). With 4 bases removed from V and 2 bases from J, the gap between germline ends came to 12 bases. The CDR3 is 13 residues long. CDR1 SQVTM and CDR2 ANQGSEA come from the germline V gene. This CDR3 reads CSVAGYGAYEQYF. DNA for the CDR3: TGCAGCGTTGCAGGGTATGGGGCCTACGAGCAGTACTTC.

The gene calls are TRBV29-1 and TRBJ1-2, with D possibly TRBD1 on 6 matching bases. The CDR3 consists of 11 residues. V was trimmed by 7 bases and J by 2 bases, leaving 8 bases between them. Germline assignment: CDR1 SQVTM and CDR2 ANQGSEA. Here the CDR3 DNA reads TGCAGCGATGGGGGCAACTATGGCTACACCTTC. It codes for CSDGGNYGYTF.

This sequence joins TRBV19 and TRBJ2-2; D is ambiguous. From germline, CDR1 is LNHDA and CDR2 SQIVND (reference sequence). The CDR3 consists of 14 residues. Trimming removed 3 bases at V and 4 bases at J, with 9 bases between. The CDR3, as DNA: TGTGCCAGTAGTATGGGTACAGCCACCGGGGAGCTGTTTTTT. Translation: CASSMGTATGELFF.

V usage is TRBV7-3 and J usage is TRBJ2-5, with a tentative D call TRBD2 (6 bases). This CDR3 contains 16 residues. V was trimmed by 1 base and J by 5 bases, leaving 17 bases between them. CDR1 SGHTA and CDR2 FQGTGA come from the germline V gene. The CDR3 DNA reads TGTGCCAGCAGCTTAAACGGGGGTATCTTATCCGAGACCCAGTACTTC. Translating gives CASSLNGGILSETQYF.

The CDR3 loop reads CASSAMDWLPYNEQFF. In DNA, the CDR3 is TGTGCCAGCAGCGCGATGGACTGGTTGCCCTACAATGAGCAGTTCTTC. V usage is TRBV7-9 and J usage is TRBJ2-1; a weak D match, TRBD2 (5 bases). Trimming left V 5 bases short and J 2 bases short, with 16 bases between. Germline CDR1 reads SEHNR; CDR2 reads FQNEAQ (reference sequence). The CDR3 sequence is 16 residues long.

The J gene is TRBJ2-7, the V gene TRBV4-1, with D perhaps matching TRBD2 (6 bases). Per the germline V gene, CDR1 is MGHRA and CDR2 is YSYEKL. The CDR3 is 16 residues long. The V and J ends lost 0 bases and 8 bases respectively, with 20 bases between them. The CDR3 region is CASSQDVSGGRGKQYF. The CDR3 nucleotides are TGCGCCAGCAGCCAAGACGTTAGCGGAGGCCGGGGGAAGCAGTACTTC.

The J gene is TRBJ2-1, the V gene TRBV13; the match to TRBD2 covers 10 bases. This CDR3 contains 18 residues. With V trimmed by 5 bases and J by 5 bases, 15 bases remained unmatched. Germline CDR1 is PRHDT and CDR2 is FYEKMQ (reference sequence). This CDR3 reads CASSPSLRSGLADNEQFF. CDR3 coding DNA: TGTGCCAGCAGCCCATCCCTTCGTTCAGGACTAGCGGACAATGAGCAGTTCTTC.